This entry lists 16 T cell receptor beta chains sequenced from one sample in a study of CD8+CD57+ T cells in acquired aplastic anemia. Both TCR beta VDJ combination and CDR3 sequence profiling were carried out. Genomic DNA was the template for this profiling. Via MiXCR, TCRdb re-called the reads, giving one row per CDR3 protein. Among about 190,000 distinct CDR3 sequences listed, about half were seen once. The specimen sequenced was sorted CD4+, CD8+, or CD8+CD57+ T cells (not recorded which) from PBMCs. These receptor sequences come from a human donor in good health, serving as a control.

Note on this clonotype: The missing conserved phenylalanine or tryptophan at the end of this CDR3 makes a read error likely. The genes are TRBV5-4 and TRBJ1-3, with D possibly matching TRBD1 (6 bases). V shed 4 bases and J shed 0 bases, with 17 bases lying between them. CDR1 is SGHNT, CDR2 YYREEE, per germline (reference sequence). The CDR3 has 17 residues. The CDR3 loop reads CASSISFRGGSGNTIYS. Written as DNA, the CDR3 is TGTGCCAGCAGCATCAGCTTCAGGGGCGGCTCTGGAAACACCATATATTCT.

This clonotype was found a few times. The CDR3 protein is CSARGLPDRVNTEAFF. CDR3 sequence (DNA): TGCAGTGCTAGAGGCCTTCCGGACAGGGTAAACACTGAAGCTTTCTTT. The genes are TRBV20-1 and TRBJ1-1; 8 bases align to TRBD1. The CDR3 has 16 residues. Losses at the gene ends were 1 base for V and 2 bases for J; bases not matched to a gene: 9. Germline assignment: CDR1 DFQATT and CDR2 SNEGSKA (reference sequence).

The chain employs TRBV10-3 and TRBJ2-3; 8 bases match TRBD2. This CDR3 comprises 13 residues. V shed 11 bases and J 2 bases; nucleotides not matched to a gene: 6. The germline CDR1 and CDR2 sequences are ENHRY and SYGVKD. The CDR3 nucleotides read TGTGCCCGGAGCGGGGGACTCACAGATACGCAGTATTTT. Its translation is CARSGGLTDTQYF.

The V and J genes are TRBV24-1 and TRBJ1-2; 11 bases agree with TRBD1. The junction had 14 bases not matched to a gene; V was cut back by 4 bases and J by 8 bases. The CDR3 totals 17 residues. Per the germline V gene, CDR1 is KGHDR and CDR2 is SFDVKD. The CDR3 sequence: CATSDSGTGGSGKGYTF. As DNA, the CDR3 is TGTGCCACCAGTGACTCCGGGACAGGGGGTTCGGGGAAAGGCTACACCTTC.

This sequence joins TRBV6-5 and TRBJ1-1; no definite D call. Germline V gene sequence: CDR1 MNHEY, CDR2 SVGAGI. The CDR3 consists of 16 residues. The germline V and J ends were trimmed by 0 bases and 4 bases, with 15 bases remaining between them. The CDR3 spells CASSYSTLAASTEAFF. CDR3 DNA sequence: TGTGCCAGCAGTTACTCGACGCTAGCGGCTAGCACTGAAGCTTTCTTT.

This clonotype has ten or more counts. The rearrangement links TRBV5-1 to TRBJ2-5, with D perhaps TRBD2 (6 bases). V dropped 0 bases and J dropped 5 bases, with 14 bases sitting between them. The CDR3 covers 15 residues. Germline CDR1 reads SGHRS; CDR2 reads YFSETQ. The CDR3 region has the DNA TGCGCCAGCAGCTTGGATGGAGGGAAGGGTGAGACCCAGTACTTC. Amino acids: CASSLDGGKGETQYF.

Note on this clonotype: A read error may be the cause here, since a much bigger clone is one base away. The V and J genes are TRBV7-3 and TRBJ1-1; D remains unclear. The CDR3 runs to 13 residues. V lost 4 bases and J lost 6, with 12 bases in between. Germline CDR1 reads SGHTA; CDR2 reads FQGTGA. This chain's CDR3 is CASSSAGNPEAFF. The CDR3 nucleotides are TGTGCCAGCAGCTCAGCAGGAAACCCTGAAGCTTTCTTT.

This chain connects TRBV25-1 to TRBJ1-2; D unresolved. Germline V gene sequence: CDR1 MGHDK, CDR2 SYGVNS. The CDR3 is 13 residues long. V dropped 2 bases and J dropped 4 bases, with 8 bases sitting between them. The CDR3 bases are TGTGCCAGCAGTGAACCCAACAGCTATGGCTACACCTTC. It yields the protein CASSEPNSYGYTF.

This clonotype showed up many times. V is TRBV9 and J is TRBJ1-1, with D uncertain. The germline CDR1 and CDR2 sequences are SGDLS and YYNGEE. V gave up 4 bases and J gave up 5 bases, with 9 bases separating them. The CDR3 is made up of 12 amino acids. The CDR3 DNA is TGTGCCAGCAGCCGGACGGGAACTGAAGCTTTCTTT. Its protein product is CASSRTGTEAFF.

As regards this clonotype: The junction departs from germline at one end; a sequencing error may be responsible. The chain employs TRBV5-1 and TRBJ1-2; 8 bases are a match to TRBD1. The CDR3 extends over 12 amino acids. From germline, CDR1 is SGHRS and CDR2 YFSETQ. CDR3 sequence reads: CASSAQGDGYTF. In DNA, the CDR3 is TGTGCCAGCAGCGCACAGGGGGATGGCTACACCTTC.

Regarding this clonotype: Its ends do not fully match the called genes, so a read error is possible. The chain carries TRBV20-1 and TRBJ1-6; a weak D match, TRBD1 (6 bases). Germline V gene lookup returns CDR1 DFQATT and CDR2 SNEGSKA (reference sequence). The CDR3 runs to 14 residues. The CDR3 loop reads CGARDRGTYPPLHF. For the CDR3, the DNA is TGCGGTGCTAGAGATCGAGGGACATATCCACCCCTCCACTTT.

Worth noting for this clonotype: One end of the junction is discordant with germline, which a read error may explain. The chain couples TRBV20-1 to TRBJ2-1; 11 nucleotides align to TRBD2. This CDR3 contains 14 residues. Germline V gives CDR1 DFQATT, CDR2 SNEGSKA (reference sequence). Written as DNA, the CDR3 is TGCAGTGCGATAGCGGGGGGGTCCGGTGATGAGCAGCTCTTC. Amino acids: CSAIAGGSGDEQLF.

This chain links TRBV20-1 with TRBJ1-5; D ambiguous. This CDR3 has 14 amino acids. CDR1 and CDR2 from the germline V gene are DFQATT and SNEGSKA (reference sequence). Trimming took off 4 bases at V and 9 bases at J, with 19 bases between the two ends. The CDR3 bases are TGCAGTGCTATCGTCCGACGGGTAAGCGGGCCCCAGCATTTT. Amino acid sequence: CSAIVRRVSGPQHF.

The CDR3 spells CASSLAGQGPSYEQYF. In nucleotides, the CDR3 is TGTGCCAGCAGCTTAGCGGGACAGGGGCCCTCCTACGAGCAGTACTTC. This chain joins TRBV7-2 and TRBJ2-7; 10 nucleotides agree with TRBD1. This CDR3 is built from 16 residues. J lost 0 bases, V lost 0 bases, and 2 bases had no gene match. The germline V gene has CDR1 SGHTA and CDR2 FQGNSA.

V usage is TRBV7-8 and J usage is TRBJ2-3; 12 nucleotides match TRBD2. CDR3 length equals 16 residues. Germline trimming cut 4 bases from V and 5 bases from J; bases unmatched to any gene: 7. Looked up from germline, CDR1 is SGHVS and CDR2 is FQNEAQ. CDR3 residues: CASSSELAGGVDTQYF. The CDR3 region has the DNA TGTGCCAGCAGCTCTGAACTAGCGGGAGGCGTAGATACGCAGTATTTT.

The chain uses TRBV25-1 and TRBJ2-1, with 12 bases that match TRBD1. Germline CDR1 reads MGHDK; CDR2 reads SYGVNS. The trim removed 10 bases at V and 13 bases at J, leaving 11 bases unmatched. The CDR3 totals 13 residues. The CDR3 bases are TGTGCCACCTCAGGGGACAGGGGGCCCCTTCAGTTCTTC. It is translated as CATSGDRGPLQFF.